The TCR beta chain under discussion was sequenced for a study of PD-L1 blockade in urothelial cancer (dated by TCRdb to about 2017). About the full investigation: Every patient began therapy in the mid-2010s and was given atezolizumab 1,200 mg intravenously every 3 weeks. About 90% of the roughly 29 patients were identified as males with urothelial cancer of bladder origin, and a prior smoking history was reported by 18 of 29 patients. Patients had an ECOG performance status of 0 or 1 and had received between 0 and 3 prior chemotherapy regimens. Blood samples were analyzed 3 weeks after the start of treatment (second dose) and 6 weeks after the start of treatment. Blood samples gave a median of around 140,000 T cells and 88,000 or so unique TCRs, with a median clonality of approximately 0.08. An exploratory multi-omic analysis was conducted of the somatic, immune and clinical correlates of response to PD-L1 blockade with atezolizumab in urothelial cancer. Pretreatment tumor samples, along with matched peripheral blood collected serially before and after atezolizumab treatment, underwent TCR sequencing. Durable clinical benefit was defined as progression-free survival longer than 6 months, and TCR features were also tested against progression-free and overall survival. Whole exome sequencing and RNA sequencing of pretreatment tumors were performed alongside TCR sequencing in the same patients. Nine patients reached durable clinical benefit, while 20 patients did not. Around 30 patients had pretreatment blood TCR-seq, some 24 had at least one posttreatment blood collection, and some 24 had tumor TCR-seq. What the authors observed across the whole study: Small sample size (n ≈ 28) and many exploratory analyses mean the results are intended to be hypothesis-generating. Improved progression-free and overall survival was found to be associated with pretreatment peripheral blood TCR clonality below the median. Patients with durable benefit showed greater expansion of tumor-associated TCR clones in peripheral blood 3 weeks after starting treatment (n of about 21, p = 0.022).

The cohort comprised about 30 patients with locally advanced or metastatic urothelial carcinoma treated at Memorial Sloan Kettering on a trial protocol. Peripheral blood mononuclear cells were collected pretreatment and during treatment, at between 1 and 8 total time points per patient. The Qiagen DNeasy Blood extraction kit was used to purify genomic DNA from total PBMCs and from tumor samples. Collected pretreatment and during treatment, PBMCs were isolated and stored as previously described. This clone was seen a single time. Its specific antigen is unknown. Per-base qualities were not stored, and no clone one base away is much larger. Synthetic TCR analog templates were spiked into each PCR to estimate absolute template abundance from read counts. Using the immunoSEQ assay, TCRbeta CDR3 regions were amplified from genomic DNA with bias-controlled V and J gene primers. Rearranged TCRbeta segments were sequenced at approximately 20X coverage. In the paper's pipeline: Clustering was used to correct sequencing errors, and CDR3s were annotated against IMGT to assign V, D and J genes. Only productive TCRbeta rearrangements were used in downstream analyses, excluding out-of-frame or stop-codon sequences. To compute clonality, Shannon entropy was normalized by the log of the number of unique productive sequences and then subtracted from one. Fisher's exact test with Benjamini-Hochberg correction, at a threshold of adjusted p below 0.01, was used to find clones that differed between time points or between blood and tumor. TCRdb obtained this table from immuneACCESS and retained in-frame rearrangements with V and J assigned. These tables miss some clones; where compared with another copy, unresolved V genes account for less than half of the shortfall, and the remainder is unexplained. V and J calls and clone size are as listed in that table; D and trimming were resolved from the DNA. The sample data list 75,000 to 90,000 clones, and roughly 87% of these were observed just once. The ten top clones hold more than 8% of the sample.

Trimming removed 1 base from V and 3 bases from J; the gene matches leave 9 bases unexplained. From the cysteine up to the phenylalanine, the CDR3 has a length of 17 residues. The retained sequence is limited to the CDR3, 51 bases, with the frame set at the first base. CDR1 is given as MGHRA and CDR2 as YSYEKL, both from the germline V gene. The chain joins TRBV4-1 to TRBJ2-5, and 9 junction bases match TRBD1. Sequenced material: PBMCs, taken around atezolizumab (anti-PD-L1) treatment. This clonotype was sampled from a man aged 65 to 85 with urothelial cancer. The CDR3 protein is CASSQGTLWTGEETQYF. The base sequence is TGCGCCAGCAGCCAAGGGACGTTGTGGACAGGGGAAGAGACCCAGTACTTC.